This T cell receptor beta chain came from a study of blood T cell repertoires in COVID-19. Germline V gene data show CDR1 as SGHDN and CDR2 as FVKESK. V lost 3 bases and J lost 3; bases outside the gene matches: 16. This CDR3 has 18 amino acids. TCRdb's table, derived via immunoSEQ multiplex PCR, lists solely in-frame clones and lacks some. Here the sample spans some 120,000 clones, 70% to 90% being singletons. The specimen sequenced was peripheral blood. The sequence was obtained from a man aged 55 to 69 with acute or convalescent COVID-19. V and J are TRBV14 and TRBJ2-5, with 7 bases that match TRBD2. The CDR3 loop reads CASSQRPETSWFEETQYF. CDR3 DNA sequence: TGTGCCAGCAGCCAGCGCCCGGAGACTAGCTGGTTTGAAGAGACCCAGTACTTC.